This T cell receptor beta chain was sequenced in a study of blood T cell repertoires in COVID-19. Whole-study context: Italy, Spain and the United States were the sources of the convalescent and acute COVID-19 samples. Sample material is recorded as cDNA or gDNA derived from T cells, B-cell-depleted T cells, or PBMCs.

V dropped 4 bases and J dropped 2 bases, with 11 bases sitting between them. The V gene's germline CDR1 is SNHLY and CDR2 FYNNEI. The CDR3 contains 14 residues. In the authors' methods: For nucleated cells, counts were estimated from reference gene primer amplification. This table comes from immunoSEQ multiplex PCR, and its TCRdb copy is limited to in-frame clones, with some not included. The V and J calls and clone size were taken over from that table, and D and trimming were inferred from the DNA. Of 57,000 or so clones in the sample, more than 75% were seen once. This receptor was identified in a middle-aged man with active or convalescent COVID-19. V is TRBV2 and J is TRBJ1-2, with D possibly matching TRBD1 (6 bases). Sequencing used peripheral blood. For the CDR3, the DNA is TGTGCCAGCAGTGTCGGGCAGGGGAACTATGGCTACACCTTC. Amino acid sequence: CASSVGQGNYGYTF.